This TCR beta chain was found in a study of blood T cell repertoires in COVID-19. Overall study context: Samples came from the United States, Italy and Spain, spanning acute and convalescent COVID-19. PBMCs, B-cell-depleted T cells, or T cells were the source of the cDNA or gDNA that made up the material.

Original handling: Amplification of reference gene primers was used by the study to estimate nucleated cell counts. Sequenced by immunoSEQ multiplex PCR; TCRdb stores in-frame clones only, minus some. Clone size and the V and J calls come from that table; the DNA yielded D and trimming. Of about 15,000 clones in the sample, roughly 91% were seen once. Germline trimming cut 3 bases from V and 4 bases from J; bases unmatched to any gene: 6. The CDR3 sequence is 15 residues long. Germline CDR1 is MDHEN and CDR2 is SYDVKM. The receptor was isolated from a woman aged 70-85 years in a cohort sampled during active or convalescent COVID-19. Sequenced sample: peripheral blood. This chain uses TRBV28 with TRBJ2-5; 9 nucleotides agree with TRBD1. CDR3 in amino acids: CASSFWTGELETQYF. DNA for the CDR3: TGTGCCAGCAGTTTCTGGACAGGGGAGTTAGAGACCCAGTACTTC.